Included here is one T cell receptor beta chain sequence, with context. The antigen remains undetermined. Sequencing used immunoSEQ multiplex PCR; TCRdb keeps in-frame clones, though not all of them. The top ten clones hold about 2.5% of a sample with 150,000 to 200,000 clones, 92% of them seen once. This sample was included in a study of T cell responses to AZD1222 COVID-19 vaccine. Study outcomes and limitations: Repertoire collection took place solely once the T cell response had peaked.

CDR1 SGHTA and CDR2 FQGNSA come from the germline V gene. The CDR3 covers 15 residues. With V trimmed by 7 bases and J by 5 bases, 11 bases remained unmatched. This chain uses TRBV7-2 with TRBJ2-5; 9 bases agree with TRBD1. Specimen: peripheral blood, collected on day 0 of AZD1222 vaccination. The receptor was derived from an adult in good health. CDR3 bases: TGTGCCAGCACCAAAACCGGGACAGGGCCTGAGACCCAGTACTTC. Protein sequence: CASTKTGTGPETQYF. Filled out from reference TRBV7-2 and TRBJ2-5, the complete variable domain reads GAGVSQSPSNKVTEKGKDVELRCDPISGHTALYWYRQSLGQGLEFLIYFQGNSAPDKSGLPSDRFSAERTGGSVSTLTIQRTQQEDSAVYLCASTKTGTGPETQYFGPGTRLLVL.